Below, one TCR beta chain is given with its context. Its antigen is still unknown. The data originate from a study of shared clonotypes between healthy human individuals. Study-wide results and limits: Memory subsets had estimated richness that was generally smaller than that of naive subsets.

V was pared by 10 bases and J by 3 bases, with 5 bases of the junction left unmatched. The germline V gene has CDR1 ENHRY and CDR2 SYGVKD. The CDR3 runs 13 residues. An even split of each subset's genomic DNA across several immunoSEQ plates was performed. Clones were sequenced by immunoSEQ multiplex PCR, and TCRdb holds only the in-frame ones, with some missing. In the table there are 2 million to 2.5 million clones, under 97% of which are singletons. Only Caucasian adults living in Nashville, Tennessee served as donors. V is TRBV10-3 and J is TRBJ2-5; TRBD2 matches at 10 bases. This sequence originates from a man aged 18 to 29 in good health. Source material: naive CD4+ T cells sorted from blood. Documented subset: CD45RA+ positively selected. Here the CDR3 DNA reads TGTGCCACTAAGGGGACTAGCGAAGAGACCCAGTACTTC. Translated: CATKGTSEETQYF.